Listed below are T cell receptor beta chains from one sample, sequenced in a study of breast tumors, draining lymph nodes, adjacent tissues. One entry per CDR3 protein, called by TCRdb with MiXCR from the multiplex PCR reads. The sample has more than 30,000 distinct CDR3 sequences; 63% are singletons. The sequencing sample was made of breast tumor tissue. The receptors originated from a female donor with breast cancer. Some clones in this sample may be carry-over from other donors' samples. Both conserved end residues are trimmed from each CDR3.

J	V	CDR3
TRBJ2-7	TRBV10-3	AISESTGGYYEQY
TRBJ2-7	TRBV7-9	ASSKQGSYEQY
TRBJ2-7	TRBV20-1	SAIRDGTGEQY
TRBJ1-4	TRBV12-3/TRBV12-4	ASSPTGSEKLF
TRBJ1-2	TRBV2	ASSAGRDYGYT
TRBJ1-4	TRBV19	ASRRQGTNEKLF
TRBJ2-7	TRBV6-5	ASSYQPTHEQY
TRBJ1-4	TRBV7-9	ASSLFTGTTEKLF
TRBJ2-3	TRBV6-4	ASSLTSGSTDTQY
TRBJ2-7	TRBV4-3	ASSQVVTGTYEQY
TRBJ2-5	TRBV4-2	ASSQDHVAGGQETQY
TRBJ1-5	TRBV20-1	SARDTRTGGQPQH
TRBJ2-3	TRBV9	ASSVGTDTQY
TRBJ1-6	TRBV13	ASMIGTGYNSPLH
TRBJ2-7	TRBV6-5	ASSFRIRGSYEQY
TRBJ2-5	TRBV7-9	ASNRGGRGTQY
TRBJ1-4	TRBV29-1	SVEGRHGANEKLF
TRBJ2-7	TRBV9	ASSDGTGVHEQY
TRBJ1-4	TRBV20-1	GTPLGWGGGAKLS
TRBJ2-3	TRBV15	ATSDHNTDTQY
TRBJ2-4	TRBV4-3	ASSFQGKLNIQY
TRBJ2-1	TRBV10-3	ATFDEETYNEQF
TRBJ1-4	TRBV12-3/TRBV12-4	ASSFAGTANEKLF
TRBJ1-1	TRBV7-3	ASSASPQGYTEAF
TRBJ1-6	TRBV7-2	ASSLGQQINSPLH
TRBJ1-4	TRBV6-5	ASRDSGWGEKLF
TRBJ2-5	TRBV7-8	ASSIGQGETQY
TRBJ2-5	TRBV19	ASSPVLAGGETQY
TRBJ2-1	TRBV5-4	ASSTIKEGGWGEQF